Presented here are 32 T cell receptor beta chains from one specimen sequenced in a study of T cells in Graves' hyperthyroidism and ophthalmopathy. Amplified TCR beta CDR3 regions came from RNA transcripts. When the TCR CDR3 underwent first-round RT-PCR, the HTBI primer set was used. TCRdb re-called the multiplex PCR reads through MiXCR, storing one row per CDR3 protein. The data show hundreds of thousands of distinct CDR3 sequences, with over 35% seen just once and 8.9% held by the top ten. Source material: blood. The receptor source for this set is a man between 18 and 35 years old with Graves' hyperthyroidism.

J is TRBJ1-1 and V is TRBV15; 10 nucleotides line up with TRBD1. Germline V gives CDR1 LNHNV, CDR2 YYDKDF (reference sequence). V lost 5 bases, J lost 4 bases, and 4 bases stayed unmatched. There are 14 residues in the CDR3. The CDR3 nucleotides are TGTGCCACCAGCTCGGACAGGGGGACCACTGAAGCTTTCTTT. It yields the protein CATSSDRGTTEAFF.

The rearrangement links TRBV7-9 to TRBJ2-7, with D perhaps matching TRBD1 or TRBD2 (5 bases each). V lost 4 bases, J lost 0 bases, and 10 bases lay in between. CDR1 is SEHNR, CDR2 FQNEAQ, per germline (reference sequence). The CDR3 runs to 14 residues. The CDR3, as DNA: TGTGCCAGCAGCTCCGAGGGGCGCTCCTACGAGCAGTACTTC. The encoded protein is CASSSEGRSYEQYF.

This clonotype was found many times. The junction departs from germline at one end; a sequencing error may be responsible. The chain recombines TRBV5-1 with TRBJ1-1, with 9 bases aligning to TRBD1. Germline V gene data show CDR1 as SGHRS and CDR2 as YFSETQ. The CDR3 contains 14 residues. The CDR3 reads CASSLRDRDTEAFF. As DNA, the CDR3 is TGTGCCAGCAGCTTAAGGGACAGGGACACTGAAGCTTTCTTT.

The CDR3 DNA reads TGTGCCAGCAGCTTTCCCAGCGACGACCACGAGCAGTACTTC. Protein: CASSFPSDDHEQYF. The rearrangement uses TRBV7-9 and TRBJ2-7; D unclear. Per the germline V gene, CDR1 is SEHNR and CDR2 is FQNEAQ (reference sequence). Trimming removed 3 bases at V and 5 bases at J, with 14 bases between. This CDR3 has 14 residues.

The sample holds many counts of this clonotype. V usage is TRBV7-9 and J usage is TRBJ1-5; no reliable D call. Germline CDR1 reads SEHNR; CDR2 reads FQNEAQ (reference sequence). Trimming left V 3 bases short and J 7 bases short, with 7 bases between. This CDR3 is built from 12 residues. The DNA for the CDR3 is TGTGCCAGCAGCTTGTGGAACCAGCCCCAGCATTTT. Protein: CASSLWNQPQHF. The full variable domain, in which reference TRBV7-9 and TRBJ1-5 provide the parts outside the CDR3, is DTGVSQNPRHKITKRGQNVTFRCDPISEHNRLYWYRQTLGQGPEFLTYFQNEAQLEKSRLLSDRFSAERPKGSFSTLEIQRTEQGDSAMYLCASSLWNQPQHFGDGTRLSIL.

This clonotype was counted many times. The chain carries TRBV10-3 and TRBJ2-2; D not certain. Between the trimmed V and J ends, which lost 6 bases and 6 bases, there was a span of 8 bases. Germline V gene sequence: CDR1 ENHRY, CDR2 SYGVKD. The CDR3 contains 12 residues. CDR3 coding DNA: TGTGCCATCAGCCGGTCTGCCGGGGAGCTGTTTTTT. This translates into CAISRSAGELFF.

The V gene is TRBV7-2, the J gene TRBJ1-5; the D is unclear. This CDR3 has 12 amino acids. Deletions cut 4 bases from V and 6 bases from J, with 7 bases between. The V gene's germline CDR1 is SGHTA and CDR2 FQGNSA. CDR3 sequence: CASSSLGQPQHF. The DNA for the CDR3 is TGTGCCAGCAGCTCCTTAGGTCAGCCCCAGCATTTT.

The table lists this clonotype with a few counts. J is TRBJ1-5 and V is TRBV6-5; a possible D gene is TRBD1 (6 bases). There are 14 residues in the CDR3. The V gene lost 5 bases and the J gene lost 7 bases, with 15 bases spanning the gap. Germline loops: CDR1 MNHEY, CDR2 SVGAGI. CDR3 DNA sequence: TGTGCCAGCAGTGAATTAGGGGGGCGGCAGCCCCAGCATTTT. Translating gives CASSELGGRQPQHF.

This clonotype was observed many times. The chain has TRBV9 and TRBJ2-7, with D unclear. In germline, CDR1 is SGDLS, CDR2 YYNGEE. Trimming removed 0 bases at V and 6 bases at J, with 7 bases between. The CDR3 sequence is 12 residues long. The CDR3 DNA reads TGTGCCAGCAGCGTAGACCTGTCCGAGCAGTACTTC. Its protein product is CASSVDLSEQYF.

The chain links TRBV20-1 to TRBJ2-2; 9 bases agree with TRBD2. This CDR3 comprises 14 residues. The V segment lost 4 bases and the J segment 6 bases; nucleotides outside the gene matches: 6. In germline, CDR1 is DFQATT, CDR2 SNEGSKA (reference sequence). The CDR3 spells CSAITGLASGELFF. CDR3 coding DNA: TGCAGTGCTATCACCGGACTAGCGTCCGGGGAGCTGTTTTTT.

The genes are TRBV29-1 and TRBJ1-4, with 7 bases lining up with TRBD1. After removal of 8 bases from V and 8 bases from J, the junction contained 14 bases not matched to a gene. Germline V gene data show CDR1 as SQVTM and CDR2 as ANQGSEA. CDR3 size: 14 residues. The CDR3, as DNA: TGCAGCAGTTATTTGGACAGGTTGGACGAAAAACTGTTTTTT. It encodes CSSYLDRLDEKLFF.

CDR3 loop: CSANTWTGPGTEAFF. CDR3 bases: TGCAGTGCTAATACCTGGACAGGGCCCGGCACTGAAGCTTTCTTT. The genes are TRBV20-1 and TRBJ1-1, with TRBD1 matching 8 bases. The CDR3 contains 15 residues. The junction had 11 bases not matched to a gene; V was cut back by 4 bases and J by 4 bases. Germline V gene lookup returns CDR1 DFQATT and CDR2 SNEGSKA (reference sequence).

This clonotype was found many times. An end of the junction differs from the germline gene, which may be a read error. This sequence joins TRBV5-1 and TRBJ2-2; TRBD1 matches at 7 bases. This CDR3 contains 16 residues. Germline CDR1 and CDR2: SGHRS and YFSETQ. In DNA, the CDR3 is TGTGCCAGCAGCTTAGCCGGGACAGCGAACACCGGGGAGCTGTTTTTT. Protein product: CASSLAGTANTGELFF.

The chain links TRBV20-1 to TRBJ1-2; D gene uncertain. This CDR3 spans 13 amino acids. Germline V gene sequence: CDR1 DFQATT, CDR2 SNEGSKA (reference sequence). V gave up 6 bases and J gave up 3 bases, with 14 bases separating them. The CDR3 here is CSAIGEKDYGYTF. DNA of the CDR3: TGCAGTGCGATCGGGGAGAAAGACTATGGCTACACCTTC.

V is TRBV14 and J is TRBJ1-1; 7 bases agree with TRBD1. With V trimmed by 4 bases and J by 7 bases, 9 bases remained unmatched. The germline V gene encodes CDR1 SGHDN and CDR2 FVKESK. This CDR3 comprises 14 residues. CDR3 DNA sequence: TGTGCCAGCAGCCGGGGGGACAGCGACTATGAAGCTTTCTTT. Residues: CASSRGDSDYEAFF.

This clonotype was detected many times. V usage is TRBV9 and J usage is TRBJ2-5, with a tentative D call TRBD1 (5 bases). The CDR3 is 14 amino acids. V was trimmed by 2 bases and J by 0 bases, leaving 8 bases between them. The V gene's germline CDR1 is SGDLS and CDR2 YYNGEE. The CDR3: CASSVSGNQETQYF. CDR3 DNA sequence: TGTGCCAGCAGCGTCTCAGGGAACCAAGAGACCCAGTACTTC.

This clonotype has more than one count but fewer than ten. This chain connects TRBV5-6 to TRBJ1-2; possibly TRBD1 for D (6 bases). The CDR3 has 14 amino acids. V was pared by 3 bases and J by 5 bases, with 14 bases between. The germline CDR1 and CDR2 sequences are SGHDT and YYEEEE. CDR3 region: CASSSQGGEYGYTF. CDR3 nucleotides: TGTGCCAGCAGCTCCCAAGGGGGGGAATATGGCTACACCTTC.

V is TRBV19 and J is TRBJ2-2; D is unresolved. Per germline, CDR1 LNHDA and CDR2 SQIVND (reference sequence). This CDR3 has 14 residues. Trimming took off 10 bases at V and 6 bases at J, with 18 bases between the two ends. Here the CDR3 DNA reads TGTGCCACCACCGCCGTCGGGTGGTCCGGGGAGCTGTTTTTT. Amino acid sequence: CATTAVGWSGELFF. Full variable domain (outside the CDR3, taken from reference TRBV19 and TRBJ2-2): DGGITQSPKYLFRKEGQNVTLSCEQNLNHDAMYWYRQDPGQGLRLIYYSQIVNDFQKGDIAEGYSVSREKKESFPLTVTSAQKNPTAFYLCATTAVGWSGELFFGEGSRLTVL.

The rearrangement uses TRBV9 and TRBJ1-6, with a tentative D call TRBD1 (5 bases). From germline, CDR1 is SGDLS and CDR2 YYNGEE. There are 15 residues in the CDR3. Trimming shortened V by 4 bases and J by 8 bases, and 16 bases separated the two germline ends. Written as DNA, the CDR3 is TGTGCCAGCAGCCCAGGGCGGGGGTTCGATTCACCCCTCCACTTT. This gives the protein CASSPGRGFDSPLHF.

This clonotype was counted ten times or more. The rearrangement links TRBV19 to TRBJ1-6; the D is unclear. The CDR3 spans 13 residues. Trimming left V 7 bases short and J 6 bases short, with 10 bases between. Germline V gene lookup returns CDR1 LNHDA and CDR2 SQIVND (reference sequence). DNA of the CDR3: TGTGCCAGTAAGGCGGACTTTAATTCACCCCTCCACTTT. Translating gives CASKADFNSPLHF.

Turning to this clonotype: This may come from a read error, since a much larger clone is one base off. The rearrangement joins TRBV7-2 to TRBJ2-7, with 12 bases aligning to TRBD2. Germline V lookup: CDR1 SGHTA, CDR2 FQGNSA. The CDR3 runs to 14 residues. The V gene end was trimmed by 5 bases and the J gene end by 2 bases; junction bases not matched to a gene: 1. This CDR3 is CTSSTSGGTYEQYF. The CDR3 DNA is TGTACCAGCAGCACTAGCGGGGGGACCTACGAGCAGTACTTC.

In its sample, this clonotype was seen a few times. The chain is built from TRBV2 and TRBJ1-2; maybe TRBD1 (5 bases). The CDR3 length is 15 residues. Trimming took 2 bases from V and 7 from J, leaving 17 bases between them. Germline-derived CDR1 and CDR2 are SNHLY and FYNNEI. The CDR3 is CASSEREGRGRGYTF. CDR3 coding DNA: TGTGCCAGCAGTGAAAGAGAAGGAAGGGGCCGTGGCTACACCTTC.

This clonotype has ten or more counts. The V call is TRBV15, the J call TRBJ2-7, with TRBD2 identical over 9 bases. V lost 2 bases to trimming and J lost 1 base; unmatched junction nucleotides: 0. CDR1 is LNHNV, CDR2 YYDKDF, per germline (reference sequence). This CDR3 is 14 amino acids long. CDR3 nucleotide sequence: TGTGCCACCAGCAGACTAGCGGGGTCCTACGAGCAGTACTTC. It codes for CATSRLAGSYEQYF.

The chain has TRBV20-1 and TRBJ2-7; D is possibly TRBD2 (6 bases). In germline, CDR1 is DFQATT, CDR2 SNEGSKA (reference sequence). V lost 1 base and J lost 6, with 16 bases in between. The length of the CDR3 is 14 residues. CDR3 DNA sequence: TGCAGTGCTAGAGGCGGGGTAGTCGACGTCGAGCAGTACTTC. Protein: CSARGGVVDVEQYF.

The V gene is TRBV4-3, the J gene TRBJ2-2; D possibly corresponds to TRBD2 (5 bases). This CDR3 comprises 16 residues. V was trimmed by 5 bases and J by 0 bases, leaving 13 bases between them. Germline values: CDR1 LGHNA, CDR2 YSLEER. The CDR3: CASSIRGDPNTGELFF. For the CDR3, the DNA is TGCGCCAGCAGCATCCGGGGTGACCCGAACACCGGGGAGCTGTTTTTT.

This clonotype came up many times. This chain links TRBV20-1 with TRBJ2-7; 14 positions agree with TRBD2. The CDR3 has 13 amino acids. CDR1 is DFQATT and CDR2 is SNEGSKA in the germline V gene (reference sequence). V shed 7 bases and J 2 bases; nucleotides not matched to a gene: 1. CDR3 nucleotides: TGCAGTGGGACTAGCGGGAGGACCTACGAGCAGTACTTC. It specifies CSGTSGRTYEQYF.

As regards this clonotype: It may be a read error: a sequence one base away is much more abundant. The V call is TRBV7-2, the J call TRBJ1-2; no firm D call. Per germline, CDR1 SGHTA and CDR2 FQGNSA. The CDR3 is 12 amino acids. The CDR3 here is CAGSLVQPRYTF. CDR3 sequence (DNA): TGTGCCGGCAGCTTAGTACAACCCCGCTACACCTTC.

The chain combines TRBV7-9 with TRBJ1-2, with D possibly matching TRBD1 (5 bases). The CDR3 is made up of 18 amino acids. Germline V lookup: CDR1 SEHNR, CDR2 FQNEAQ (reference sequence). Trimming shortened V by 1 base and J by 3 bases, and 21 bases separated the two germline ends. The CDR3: CASSLDRALRQPDYGYTF. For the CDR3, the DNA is TGTGCCAGCAGCTTAGATAGGGCCCTAAGACAGCCGGACTATGGCTACACCTTC.

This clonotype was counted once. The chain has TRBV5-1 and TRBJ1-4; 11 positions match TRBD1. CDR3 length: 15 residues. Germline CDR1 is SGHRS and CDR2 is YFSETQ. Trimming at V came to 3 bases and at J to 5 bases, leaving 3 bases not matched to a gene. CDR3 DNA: TGCGCCAGCAGCTCGGACAGGGGGCAGAATGAAAAACTGTTTTTT. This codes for CASSSDRGQNEKLFF.

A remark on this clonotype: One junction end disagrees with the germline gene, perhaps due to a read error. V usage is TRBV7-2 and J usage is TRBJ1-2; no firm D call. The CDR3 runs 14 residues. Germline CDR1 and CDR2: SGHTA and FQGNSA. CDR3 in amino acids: CASSHPQRDMGYTF. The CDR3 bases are TGCGCCAGCAGCCACCCGCAGCGAGATATGGGCTACACCTTC.

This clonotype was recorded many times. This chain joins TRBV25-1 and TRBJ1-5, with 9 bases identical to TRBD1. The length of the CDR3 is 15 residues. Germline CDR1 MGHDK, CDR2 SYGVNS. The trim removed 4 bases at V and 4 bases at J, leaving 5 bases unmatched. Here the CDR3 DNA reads TGTGCCAGCAGTGGACCCGGGACAGGGAATCAGCCCCAGCATTTT. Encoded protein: CASSGPGTGNQPQHF.

The CDR3 is CATSSRTGTGGRSGGYTF. The DNA for the CDR3 is TGTGCCACCAGCAGCAGGACCGGGACAGGGGGCCGCTCGGGCGGCTACACCTTC. The chain has TRBV15 and TRBJ1-2, with 12 bases identical to TRBD1. CDR3 length: 18 amino acids. J gave up 8 bases and V 3 bases, and 16 bases lay outside the gene matches. Looked up from germline, CDR1 is LNHNV and CDR2 is YYDKDF (reference sequence).